The present TCR beta chain was sequenced within a study of a mutant IDH1 vaccine in newly diagnosed glioma (dated by TCRdb to about 2021). With regard to the full study: Vaccination began 4-6 weeks after radiotherapy alone, or alongside temozolomide cycles in the chemotherapy-containing groups. Of the 25 to 40 treated patients, about 62% were male and about 40% were female, and the mean age was around 40 years. Prior to enrollment, standard therapy consisting of radiotherapy alone, temozolomide alone, or radiochemotherapy with temozolomide had been administered to patients, with the combination being received by most patients. Visit V12 was the week-35 safety follow-up and visit V13 was the week-47 end of study. Peripheral blood samples were drawn at six visits, namely V03 (baseline), V05, V07, V10, V12 and V13. For exploratory analyses, longitudinal TCRB deep sequencing was carried out in about 26 treated patients wherever samples were available.

The time point label for this specimen denotes: week 47, end of study. Every vaccine dose consisted of 300 ug of a 20-mer mutant IDH1 peptide in Montanide, administered subcutaneously together with topical imiquimod. Eight vaccinations were administered to patients in weeks 1, 3, 5, 7, 11, 15, 19 and 23, corresponding to visits V03 through V10. Donors had newly diagnosed WHO grade 3 or 4 IDH1-mutant astrocytomas with loss of nuclear ATRX. The samples were drawn from NOA16, a multicentre, single-arm, open-label phase I trial in Germany that tested a mutant IDH1 peptide vaccine in humans for the first time. Genomic DNA for TCRB sequencing was extracted from EDTA blood using the DNeasy Blood and Tissue Kit. What the study reported, not specific to this receptor: It was noted by the authors that analyses of patient blood samples could not be reproduced owing to sample limitations. No apparent relationship was observed between pseudoprogression and alterations in the top peripheral T cell clonotypes detected by TCRB sequencing. Selection of PBMC samples for TCRB deep sequencing was based on availability. Immune responses induced by the vaccine were seen in more than 85% of patients across multiple MHC alleles.

In regard to this clone: The antigen this receptor binds is unknown. Base quality data are lacking; no much larger clone is found one base away.

Library prep was done by the immunoSEQ multiplex PCR assay. Rearranged TCR beta chain sequences were amplified using the hsTCRB Kit according to the manufacturer's protocol. TCRB libraries were sequenced on an Illumina MiSeq. Concerning the study's data processing: The kit vendor's proprietary platform handled demultiplexing, trimming and gene mapping. TCRdb limited this immuneACCESS table to in-frame rearrangements with V and J called. A share of clones is missing; checked studies link under half to unresolved V genes, and the rest is unexplained. The DNA was the basis for D and trimming; V, J and clone size are from that table. Within this sample are approximately 58,000 clones, with around 83% of them counted one time only. The top ten constitute roughly 4% of the sample. The CDR3 covers 13 residues, taking in both the cysteine and the phenylalanine. Of all the DNA, just the CDR3 is kept, 39 bases in frame from base 1. At the junction V is shortened by 4 bases and J by 0 bases, with 6 bases in between. Based on the germline V gene, the CDR1 and CDR2 sequences are SGHAT and FQNNGV.

This clonotype was obtained from a man aged 25-40 years with glioma. Material: PBMCs, obtained from a glioma patient whose treatment included an IDH1 peptide vaccine. The sequence joins TRBV11-2 to TRBJ2-5, with a weak D call of TRBD2 (5 bases match). The CDR3 reads CASSSRDQETQYF. Here is the DNA: TGTGCCAGCAGCTCGAGGGACCAAGAGACCCAGTACTTC. Outside the CDR3, residues come from the reference TRBV11-2 and TRBJ2-5 proteins, so the full variable domain is: EAGVAQSPRYKIIEKRQSVAFWCNPISGHATLYWYQQILGQGPKLLIQFQNNGVVDDSQLPKDRFSAERLKGVDSTLKIQPAKLEDSAVYLCASSSRDQETQYFGPGTRLLVL.